This is a list of T cell receptor beta chains from one sample in a study of patients with pleural tuberculosis. A single record per CDR3 protein comes from TCRdb applying MiXCR to the reads. Of about 50,000 distinct CDR3 sequences in the sample, about 7.9% were seen once. The receptors here all came from a human donor with pleural tuberculosis. Each CDR3 is given with its conserved first and last residue. The D gene is left open where the match is weak. The size of a clone is reported for some rows only, either as once, few or many, or as a class for expanded clones.

>many|15|TRBJ2-2|.|TRBV12-3/TRBV12-4
TGTGCCAGCAGTAAGAGGGAGACGAACACCGGGGAGCTGTTTTTT
CASSKRETNTGELFF
>many|11|TRBJ2-7|.|TRBV7-9
TGTGCCAGCAGCTTAACTGGCGAGCAGTACTTC
CASSLTGEQYF
>many|13|TRBJ2-1|.|TRBV4-1
TGCGCCAGCAGCGTCGGAGACTACAATGAGCAGTTCTTC
CASSVGDYNEQFF
>many|15|TRBJ2-3|.|TRBV11-2
TGTGCCAGCAGCTTTTGGGGTTCCAGCACAGATACGCAGTATTTT
CASSFWGSSTDTQYF
>many|13|TRBJ2-1|.|TRBV2
TGTGCCAGCAGTTCCGGCCCAAAGCTGGAGCAGTTCTTC
CASSSGPKLEQFF
>many|14|TRBJ1-3|.|TRBV2
TGTGCCAGCAGTGAAATGGGATCTGGAAACACCATATATTTT
CASSEMGSGNTIYF
>.|13|TRBJ2-1|.|TRBV13
TGTGCCAGCAGCTTTGGGACTTCCCAGGAGCAGTTCTTC
CASSFGTSQEQFF
>many|17|TRBJ2-3|TRBD2|TRBV20-1
TGCAGTGCTAGAGATCCCGTCAGCGGGGGGATCACAGATACGCAGTATTTT
CSARDPVSGGITDTQYF
>many|15|TRBJ2-7|TRBD1|TRBV12-3/TRBV12-4
TGTGCCAGCAAGGAGATGGGGACAGTCTCCTACGAGCAGTACTTC
CASKEMGTVSYEQYF
>many|15|TRBJ2-6|.|TRBV12-3/TRBV12-4
TGTGCCAGCATCCGGGACGCCGGTGGGGCCAACGTCCTGACTTTC
CASIRDAGGANVLTF
>many|14|TRBJ1-1|.|TRBV19
TGTGCCAGTAGTTTCCCAATACAGGGAACTGAAGCTTTCTTT
CASSFPIQGTEAFF
>many|13|TRBJ2-7|.|TRBV6-1
TGTGCCAGCCGACGGGGCAGGGACTACGAGCAGTACTTC
CASRRGRDYEQYF
>many|16|TRBJ2-7|TRBD1|TRBV2
TGTGCCAGCAGTGAAGGGGCGCTCAGGGGGACCCTCGAGCAGTACTTC
CASSEGALRGTLEQYF
>many|13|TRBJ2-5|.|TRBV27
TGTGCCAGCAGTTTACGGGGCGGGGAGACCCAGTACTTC
CASSLRGGETQYF
>many|14|TRBJ2-1|TRBD2|TRBV12-3/TRBV12-4
TGTGCCAGCAGCTATAGCGGGAGCGACAATGAGCAGTTCTTC
CASSYSGSDNEQFF
>many|15|TRBJ2-3|TRBD2|TRBV2
TGTGCCAGCAGTGAAACGAGCGGGAACACAGATACGCAGTATTTT
CASSETSGNTDTQYF
>.|16|TRBJ2-1|.|TRBV5-1
TGCGCCAGCAGCTTTAGGGCGGTCAGCTCCTACAATGAGCAGTTCTTC
CASSFRAVSSYNEQFF
>many|15|TRBJ1-5|.|TRBV24-1
TGTGCCACCAGTGATGGGTCAAATAGCAATCAGCCCCAGCATTTT
CATSDGSNSNQPQHF
>many|15|TRBJ2-7|TRBD2|TRBV12-3/TRBV12-4
TGTGCCAGCACCCCTCGGACTAGCATCGGCTACGAGCAGTACTTC
CASTPRTSIGYEQYF
>many|14|TRBJ2-7|TRBD2|TRBV6-1
TGTGCCAGCAGTCCTGTAGCGGGAGTCAGCGAGCAGTACTTC
CASSPVAGVSEQYF
>many|14|TRBJ1-2|TRBD1|TRBV20-1
TGCAGTGCTAGAGATCCGGACAGGTGGAACGGCTACACCTTC
CSARDPDRWNGYTF
>many|17|TRBJ1-5|TRBD1|TRBV28
TGTGCCAGCAGTTTACGACAGGGGGCAATATTCAATCAGCCCCAGCATTTT
CASSLRQGAIFNQPQHF
>many|14|TRBJ1-1|.|TRBV27
TGTGCCAGCAGTTTATACGTGGATGGGGCTGAAGCTTTCTTT
CASSLYVDGAEAFF
>many|15|TRBJ2-7|TRBD2|TRBV11-1
TGTGCCAGCAGCTTATCTCAGCGGGAGGTTGACGAGCAGTACTTC
CASSLSQREVDEQYF
>few|16|TRBJ2-1|TRBD1|TRBV19
TGTGCCAGTAGTCGCGGACAGGGAGGCGTCTACAATGAGCAGTTCTTC
CASSRGQGGVYNEQFF
>.|15|TRBJ2-7|TRBD2|TRBV29-1
TGCAGCGCTTGTACCGTTTCTAGCGGGGACTACGAGCAGTACTTC
CSACTVSSGDYEQYF
>.|18|TRBJ2-3|TRBD2|TRBV10-3
TGTGCCATCAGTGAGTCCAGGCTAGCGGGAGGAAAAACAGATACGCAGTATTTT
CAISESRLAGGKTDTQYF
>many|18|TRBJ2-3|TRBD2|TRBV6-2/TRBV6-3
TGTGCCAGCAGTTACTCGATTCCTAGCGGGAGGGTAACAGATACGCAGTATTTT
CASSYSIPSGRVTDTQYF
>many|17|TRBJ1-1|TRBD1|TRBV4-2
TGTGCCAGCAGCCAAGTGGGGAATCGGGACAGAGGCTTTGAAGCTTTCTTT
CASSQVGNRDRGFEAFF
>.|12|TRBJ1-1|.|TRBV28
TGTGCCAGCGGAAGAGATCCTTTGCCAGCTTTCTTT
CASGRDPLPAFF
>.|13|TRBJ2-4|.|TRBV9
TGTGCCAACAGCAGAGCGGCAGGAGACATTCAGTACTTC
CANSRAAGDIQYF
>many|13|TRBJ2-1|.|TRBV19
TGTGCCAGTAGTATAACAGCTTACAATGAGCAGTTCTTC
CASSITAYNEQFF
>many|11|TRBJ1-1|.|TRBV7-9
TGTGCCAGCATAAATGATGTATTGGCTTTCTTT
CASINDVLAFF
>many|15|TRBJ2-5|.|TRBV20-1
TGCAGTGCTAGAGGGACAGCCCGATCGGAAGGGACCCAGTACTTC
CSARGTARSEGTQYF
>many|15|TRBJ2-3|.|TRBV20-1
TGCAGTGCCGTCAACAGGGTCAGCCGCACAGATACGCAGTATTTT
CSAVNRVSRTDTQYF
>many|13|TRBJ2-7|TRBD2|TRBV3-1
TGTGCCAGCAGCCAAGCGGGGGGTTACGAGCAGTACTTC
CASSQAGGYEQYF
>many|16|TRBJ2-2|.|TRBV2
TGTGCCAGCAGTGCTTTTTCAGGCTATAACACCGGGGAGCTGTTTTTT
CASSAFSGYNTGELFF
>many|13|TRBJ1-2|TRBD1|TRBV20-1
TGCAAGTTCGGGACAGGGGGCTGGTATGGCTACACCTTC
CKFGTGGWYGYTF
>many|12|TRBJ2-7|.|TRBV20-1
TGCAGTGCGAATACCGGGTCCTACGAGCAGTACTTC
CSANTGSYEQYF
>.|15|TRBJ2-4|.|TRBV28
TGTGCCAGCAGTTTGGGCAGCTCGGCCAAAAACATTCAGTACTTC
CASSLGSSAKNIQYF
>.|13|TRBJ2-7|TRBD2|TRBV29-1
TGCAGCGTTGGAGCGGGAGGGCCCATCGAGCAGTACTTC
CSVGAGGPIEQYF
>many|13|TRBJ2-1|.|TRBV24-1
TGTGCCACCAGTGATGCCGTCTTGAATGAGCAGTTCTTC
CATSDAVLNEQFF
>many|13|TRBJ2-3|.|TRBV12-3/TRBV12-4
TGTGCCAGCAGTTTAGAACCCCCAGATACGCAGTATTTT
CASSLEPPDTQYF
>many|14|TRBJ1-1|.|TRBV30
TGTGCCTGGAGTGGAGGGGGATTCGGCACTGAAGCTTTCTTT
CAWSGGGFGTEAFF
>many|13|TRBJ1-2|.|TRBV2
TGTGCCAGCACCCCGACAGAGAACTATGGCTACACCTTC
CASTPTENYGYTF